The clone carrying this T cell receptor beta chain showed up just a few times. Its antigen remains unidentified. Each CDR3 protein is one row after TCRdb ran MiXCR on the 5' RACE reads. The table records hundreds of thousands of distinct CDR3 sequences, around 30% of them present only once. This sample was included in a study of identical twins' blood T cells. Findings of the study overall: Abundant TCRbeta CDR3s overlapped more between twins than with unrelated donors. Twins shared about as many clonotypes as their cloneset sizes predicted.

The donors were healthy female monozygous twins, three pairs in total. Trimming took 3 bases from V and 3 from J, leaving 15 bases between them. Germline V lookup: CDR1 LGHDT, CDR2 YNNKEL (reference sequence). The CDR3 length is 15 residues. Sample: PBMCs. The J gene is TRBJ2-7, the V gene TRBV3-1; D is perhaps TRBD1 or TRBD2 (5 bases each). This sequence originates from a woman between 18 and 55 years old in good health. The CDR3 loop is CASSQARDHHYEQYF. The CDR3 nucleotides read TGTGCCAGCAGCCAGGCCCGGGACCACCACTACGAGCAGTACTTC.